This T cell receptor (beta chain) was recovered during a study of blood T cells in healthy people across ages. A J-beta primer mix and a sample-barcoded 5' primer were used in a second PCR of roughly 7 to 12 cycles. Sequencing of every sample gave 3 million or more CDR3-containing paired-end reads. MiXCR, applied by TCRdb to the 5' RACE reads, yields one record per CDR3 protein. This sample yields fewer than 2,000,000 distinct CDR3 sequences, of which around 40% are seen a single time; 23% belongs to the top ten. A word on this clonotype: Its antigen is unknown. The junction departs from the called germline gene at one end, perhaps through a read error.

The CDR3 totals 12 residues. The V gene's germline CDR1 is SGHRS and CDR2 YFSETQ. Findings and caveats of the study: Roughly linear declines in TCR beta diversity per million T cells occurred with age. Changes in expanded clonotypes were possibly confounded, as the CMV status of donors was unknown.

Each sample provided at least 5 micrograms of extracted total RNA. Sequencing was done on a sample of blood. The chain is built from TRBV5-1 and TRBJ1-1; no clear D. This receptor was obtained from a human donor in good health. CDR3 DNA: TGTGCCAGCAGCTTAGGGTACAGTGAAGCTTTCTTT. Its protein product is CASSLGYSEAFF.